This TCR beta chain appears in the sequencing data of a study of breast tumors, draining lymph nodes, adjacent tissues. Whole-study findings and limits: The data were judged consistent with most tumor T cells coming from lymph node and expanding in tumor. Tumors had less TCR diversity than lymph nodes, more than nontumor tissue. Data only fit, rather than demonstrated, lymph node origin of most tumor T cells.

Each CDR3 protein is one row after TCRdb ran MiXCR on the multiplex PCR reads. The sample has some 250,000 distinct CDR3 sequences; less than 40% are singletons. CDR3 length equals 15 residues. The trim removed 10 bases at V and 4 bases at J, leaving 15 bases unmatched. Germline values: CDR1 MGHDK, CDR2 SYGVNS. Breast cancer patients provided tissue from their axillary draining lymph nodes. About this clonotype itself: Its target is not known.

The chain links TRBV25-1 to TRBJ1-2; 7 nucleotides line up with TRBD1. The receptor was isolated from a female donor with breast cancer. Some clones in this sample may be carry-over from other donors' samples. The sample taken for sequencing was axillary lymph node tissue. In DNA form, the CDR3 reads TGTGCCACCAAGAGACAGGCTAGGGACAGCTATGGCTACACCTTC. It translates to CATKRQARDSYGYTF.